This T cell receptor beta chain was sequenced for a study of blood T cells in healthy people across ages. On the study more broadly: Template switching picked up about one barcoded beta molecule for each two T cells.

In germline, CDR1 is SGHTA, CDR2 FQGNSA. The CDR3 totals 15 residues. The V and J ends lost 2 bases and 3 bases, in that order; junction bases with no gene match: 7. Using a J-beta primer mix together with a sample-barcoded 5' primer, a second PCR was run for about 6 to 11 cycles. Each cDNA molecule was tagged by a template-switch adaptor that had 12 random nucleotides. TCRdb used MiXCR to reprocess the 5' RACE reads, holding one entry per CDR3 protein. The data show some 700,000 distinct CDR3 sequences, 22% seen once. This receptor was obtained from a man aged 70 or older in good health. The V call is TRBV7-2, the J call TRBJ2-7; TRBD1 aligns across 7 bases. The sequencing sample was made of blood. CDR3 nucleotide sequence: TGTGCCAGCAGCTTAATGGGGGACAGCTTCTACGAGCAGTACGTC. Residues: CASSLMGDSFYEQYV.